This entry concerns a single TCR beta chain. Germline V gene sequence: CDR1 SGHDT, CDR2 YYEEEE. Trimming shortened V by 1 base and J by 3 bases, and 10 bases separated the two germline ends. This CDR3 is built from 15 residues. This sample is part of a study of shared T cell receptors in the human thymus. Some clones are missing from TCRdb's copy, which holds only in-frame ones; the method was immunoSEQ multiplex PCR. The data contain around 68,000 clones, 90% to 95% of them seen just once; the ten biggest clones take up 0.033%. The chain is built from TRBV5-6 and TRBJ1-4; weak D call: TRBD1 (6 bases). Sequencing was done on a sample of thymocytes. This TCR was sampled from a human donor. CDR3 nucleotide sequence: TGTGCCAGCAGCTTGTGGGGGCCTCCTAATGAAAAACTGTTTTTT. Amino acid sequence: CASSLWGPPNEKLFF.